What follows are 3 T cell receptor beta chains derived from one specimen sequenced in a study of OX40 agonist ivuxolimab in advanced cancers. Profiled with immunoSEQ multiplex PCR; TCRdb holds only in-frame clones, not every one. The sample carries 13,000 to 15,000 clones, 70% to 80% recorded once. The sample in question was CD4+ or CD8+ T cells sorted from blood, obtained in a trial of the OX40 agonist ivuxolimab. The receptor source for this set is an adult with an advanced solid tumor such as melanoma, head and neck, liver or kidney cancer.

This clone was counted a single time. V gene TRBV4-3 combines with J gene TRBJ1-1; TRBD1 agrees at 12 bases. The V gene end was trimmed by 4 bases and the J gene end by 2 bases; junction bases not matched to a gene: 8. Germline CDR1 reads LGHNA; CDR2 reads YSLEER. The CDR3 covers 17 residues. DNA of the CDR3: TGCGCCAGCAGCCCCCGGGGACAGGGGGCCCAAAACACTGAAGCTTTCTTT. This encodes CASSPRGQGAQNTEAFF.

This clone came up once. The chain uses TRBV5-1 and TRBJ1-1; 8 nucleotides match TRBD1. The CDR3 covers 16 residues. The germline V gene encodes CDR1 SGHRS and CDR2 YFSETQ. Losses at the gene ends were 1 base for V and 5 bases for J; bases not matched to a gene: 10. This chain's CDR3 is CASSLKRRQGATEAFF. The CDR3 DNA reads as TGCGCCAGCAGCTTGAAGAGACGTCAGGGGGCAACTGAAGCTTTCTTT.

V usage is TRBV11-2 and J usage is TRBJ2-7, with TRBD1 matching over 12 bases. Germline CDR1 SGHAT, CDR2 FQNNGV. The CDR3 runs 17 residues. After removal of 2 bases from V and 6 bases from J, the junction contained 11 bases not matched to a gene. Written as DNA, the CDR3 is TGTGCCAGCAGCTTATATAAATCGGGACAGGGGGCAGGCGAGCAGTACTTC. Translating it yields CASSLYKSGQGAGEQYF.